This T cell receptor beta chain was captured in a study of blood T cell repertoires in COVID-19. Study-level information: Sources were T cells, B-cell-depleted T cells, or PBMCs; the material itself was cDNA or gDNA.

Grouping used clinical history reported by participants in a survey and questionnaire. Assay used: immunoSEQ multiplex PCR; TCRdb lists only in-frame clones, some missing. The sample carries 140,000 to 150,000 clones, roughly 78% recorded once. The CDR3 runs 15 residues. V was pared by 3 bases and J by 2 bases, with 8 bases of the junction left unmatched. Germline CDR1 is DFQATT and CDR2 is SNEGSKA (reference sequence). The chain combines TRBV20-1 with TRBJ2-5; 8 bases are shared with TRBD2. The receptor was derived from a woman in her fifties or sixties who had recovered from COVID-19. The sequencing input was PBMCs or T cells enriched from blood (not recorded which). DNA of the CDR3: TGCAGTGCTAGTTCGGGACTAGAAGTACAAGAGACCCAGTACTTC. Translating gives CSASSGLEVQETQYF.